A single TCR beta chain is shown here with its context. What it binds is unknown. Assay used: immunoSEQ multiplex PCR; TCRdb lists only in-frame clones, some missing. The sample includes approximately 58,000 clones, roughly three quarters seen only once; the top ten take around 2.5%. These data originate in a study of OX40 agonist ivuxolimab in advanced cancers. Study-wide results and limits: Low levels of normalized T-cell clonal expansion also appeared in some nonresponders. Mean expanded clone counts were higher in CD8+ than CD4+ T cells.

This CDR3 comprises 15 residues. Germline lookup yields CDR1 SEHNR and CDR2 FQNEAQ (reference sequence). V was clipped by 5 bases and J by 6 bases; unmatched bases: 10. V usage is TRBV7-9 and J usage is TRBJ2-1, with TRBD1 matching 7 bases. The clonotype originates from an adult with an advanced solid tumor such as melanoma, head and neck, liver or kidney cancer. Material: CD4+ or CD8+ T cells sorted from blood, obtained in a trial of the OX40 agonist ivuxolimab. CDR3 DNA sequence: TGTGCCAGCAGCGCACCGGGACAGTGGGGCAATGAGCAGTTCTTC. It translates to CASSAPGQWGNEQFF.